These T cell receptor beta chains were read from a single sample in a study of blood T cells in healthy people across ages. Via MiXCR, TCRdb re-called the 5' RACE reads, giving one row per CDR3 protein. The repertoire holds about 1.6 million distinct CDR3 sequences, with roughly 32% as singletons. The sequencing sample was made of blood. All receptors come from a woman in her thirties in good health. Each CDR3 is given with its conserved first and last residue. Each record gives: CDR3 DNA, CDR3 protein, V gene, clone size, D gene, J gene. D genes are given only for firm matches. Expanded clones are given a class, and other clones once, few, many or no size at all.

TGCAGCGCTGTTGACAGGGGGCGAGAGAATGAGCAGTTCTTC CSAVDRGRENEQFF TRBV29-1 - TRBD1 TRBJ2-1
TGCGCCAGCAGTGAGTTTGGGCGGGAGGGGGTTGACAATGAGCAGTTCTTC CASSEFGREGVDNEQFF TRBV10-2 few TRBD2 TRBJ2-1
TGCAGTGCTAGTACGGACAGGGGGTCACCCCTCCACTTT CSASTDRGSPLHF TRBV20-1 - TRBD1 TRBJ1-6
TGTGCCTTCTACCCCCGGACCTCCTACGAGCAGTACTTC CAFYPRTSYEQYF TRBV30 few - TRBJ2-7
TGTGCCAGCAGCTTATCTAGCGGGGGGGAGCAGTACTTC CASSLSSGGEQYF TRBV7-2 - TRBD2 TRBJ2-7
TGTGCCAGCAGCCCAACCTACAGGTGGACCTACGAGCAGTACTTC CASSPTYRWTYEQYF TRBV6-1 - - TRBJ2-7
TGCAGTGCTAGAGATCGGGGGTGGACGGATGGTACCCTCCACTTT CSARDRGWTDGTLHF TRBV20-1 - - TRBJ1-6
TGCGCCAGCAGCCAAGCCCCGGGACTAGGTTATGGCTACACCTTC CASSQAPGLGYGYTF TRBV4-1 few - TRBJ1-2
TGTGCCAGCAGTGAAGCGCGGGCCTGGCGACAGCCCCAGCATTTT CASSEARAWRQPQHF TRBV6-1 few - TRBJ1-5
TGTGCCAGCAGCTTCCCCAATTTGGGAGCTACAAGGAACTTTTACGAGCAGTACTTC CASSFPNLGATRNFYEQYF TRBV7-9 few - TRBJ2-7
TGCAGTGCTAGTCGACAGGGAAACAATGAGCAGTACTTC CSASRQGNNEQYF TRBV20-1 - TRBD1 TRBJ2-7
TGTGCCATCAGTGGTATTCGGGACTTGGGCTACGAGCAGTACTTC CAISGIRDLGYEQYF TRBV10-3 few - TRBJ2-7
TGTGCCAGCAGCCACCGACTAGCGGGTTTCGAGCAGTACTTC CASSHRLAGFEQYF TRBV3-1 - TRBD2 TRBJ2-7
TGTGCCAGCAGCCTTGACTCCTCTAGAGGCGGGGAGCTGTTTTTT CASSLDSSRGGELFF TRBV7-2 - - TRBJ2-2
TGTGCCAGCAGAAGCAGGAGGAGGACCCCGAACCCTCTCGAGCAGTACTTC CASRSRRRTPNPLEQYF TRBV6-1 - - TRBJ2-7
TGCGCCAGCAGACCTCAAACAGGGGATGAGCAGTTCTTC CASRPQTGDEQFF TRBV5-1 few TRBD1 TRBJ2-1
TGTGCCAGCAGTTTCTCAGAAGGGACGAACACTGAAGCTTTCTTT CASSFSEGTNTEAFF TRBV12-3/TRBV12-4 - - TRBJ1-1
TGTGCCTGGGGGATACAGTCGGGGACAGGGGGACAGCCCCAGCATTTT CAWGIQSGTGGQPQHF TRBV30 - TRBD1 TRBJ1-5
TGTGCCAGCAGCCAAGCTAGGTCCGGGGATGCTTTCTTT CASSQARSGDAFF TRBV3-1 - - TRBJ1-1
TGTGCCAGCAGTTTAGGACCCCCGAAGTCACCCCTCCACTTT CASSLGPPKSPLHF TRBV27 few - TRBJ1-6
TGCAGCGCCGGCCTAGGGGGCATGTACGAGCAGTACTTC CSAGLGGMYEQYF TRBV29-1 many TRBD1 TRBJ2-7
TGTGCCACCAGCAGAGTCCAGCGGTCCTACGAGCAGTACTTC CATSRVQRSYEQYF TRBV15 many - TRBJ2-7
TGCAGTGCTCCCAGGTCTGGGGGTAGGGGTGGGGAGCAGTACTTC CSAPRSGGRGGEQYF TRBV20-1 - - TRBJ2-7
TGTGCCAGTACCACAAACGTAGATCATCTACGAGTGCAGTACTTC CASTTNVDHLRVQYF TRBV7-9 few - TRBJ2-7